What follows is one T cell receptor (beta chain) and its context. This record comes from a study of blood T cell repertoires in COVID-19. The overall study: Samples taken during acute and convalescent COVID-19 were collected in the United States, Italy and Spain. PBMCs, B-cell-depleted T cells, or T cells were the source of the cDNA or gDNA that made up the material.

Here immunoSEQ multiplex PCR was the method, and the copy in TCRdb shows in-frame clones only, minus some. The sample holds 280,000 or so clones; approximately 85% are singletons and the top ten take 2.2%. Either two negative PCRs, clearance, or symptom resolution qualified Cohort 3 donors as recovered. There are 13 residues in the CDR3. Germline lookup yields CDR1 LNHDA and CDR2 SQIVND (reference sequence). Trimming cost V 0 bases and J 5 bases, with 7 bases left between them. Sequencing was performed on PBMCs or T cells enriched from blood (not recorded which). V usage is TRBV19 and J usage is TRBJ1-2; D is ambiguous. The receptor comes from a man aged 25 to 45 who had recovered from COVID-19. In nucleotides, the CDR3 is TGTGCCAGTAGTATAGAAGCAAAGTATGGCTACACCTTC. Protein sequence: CASSIEAKYGYTF.